The 20 T cell receptor beta chains below come from one sample, sequenced in a study of regulatory T cells in long-lasting Graves disease. For TCR beta, libraries came from iRepertoire HTBI primers and Arm-PCR of CDR3 regions. One entry per CDR3 protein, called by TCRdb with MiXCR from the multiplex PCR reads. The sample comprises 350,000 to 500,000 distinct CDR3 sequences, 21% of which are singletons, and more than 13% rests with the top ten. Indicated time point: persistent/refractory GD, antithyroid drugs over 5 years with positive TRAb. Extracted RNA from PBMCs served as the source of the TCR library. The sample consisted of peripheral blood mononuclear cells (PBMCs), taken when the disease was refractory, from a patient treated with antithyroid drugs. The receptors originated from a female donor with Graves disease.

On this clonotype: At one boundary the junction diverges from the germline segment, which might be a read error. The J gene is TRBJ2-7, the V gene TRBV2; 8 bases align to TRBD1. Germline loops: CDR1 SNHLY, CDR2 FYNNEI. This CDR3 has 14 amino acids. The CDR3 sequence is CASSKARGRPEQYF. CDR3 in DNA: TGTGCCAGCAGTAAAGCCAGGGGGCGTCCGGAACAGTACTTC.

This clonotype was counted many times. CDR3 coding DNA: TGTGCCAGCAGTCACCCCCTGAGTCTGGGGCCAAGGTCTAAAAACACTGAAGCTTTCTTT. Translation gives CASSHPLSLGPRSKNTEAFF. This chain connects TRBV28 to TRBJ1-1; a weak D match, TRBD1 (5 bases). Trimming stripped 5 bases from V and 2 bases from J, with 30 bases between. The germline V gene encodes CDR1 MDHEN and CDR2 SYDVKM. This CDR3 contains 20 residues.

With respect to this clonotype: This may stem from a read error, because a much larger clone lies one nucleotide away. This chain links TRBV28 with TRBJ1-5; the D is unclear. There are 13 residues in the CDR3. CDR1 and CDR2 from the germline V gene are MDHEN and SYDVKM. The CDR3 DNA is TGTGCCAGCAAGGAGGGAATCTATCAGTCCCAGCATTTT. Residues: CASKEGIYQSQHF. The full variable domain, its missing parts supplied by reference TRBV28 and TRBJ1-5, is DVKVTQSSRYLVKRTGEKVFLECVQDMDHENMFWYRQDPGLGLRLIYFSYDVKMKEKGDIPEGYSVSREKKERFSLILESASTNQTSMYLCASKEGIYQSQHFGDGTRLSIL.

This CDR3 is CAWSVWPFF. CDR3 in DNA: TGTGCCTGGAGTGTGTGGCCGTTTTTT. The chain has TRBV30 and TRBJ2-2; D is unresolved. Between the trimmed V and J ends, which lost 0 bases and 16 bases, there was a span of 6 bases. The CDR3 consists of 9 residues. CDR1 and CDR2 (germline): GTSNPN, SVGIG (reference sequence).

V is TRBV20-1 and J is TRBJ2-2; D is unresolved. The germline gives CDR1 DFQATT, CDR2 SNEGSKA (reference sequence). The CDR3 length is 14 residues. V gave up 6 bases and J gave up 2 bases, with 13 bases separating them. The CDR3 protein is CSASAPPNTGELFF. The DNA of the CDR3 is TGCAGTGCCTCGGCCCCCCCAAACACCGGGGAGCTGTTTTTT.

At least ten counts were recorded for this clonotype. The chain joins TRBV2 to TRBJ1-2; D unclear. The CDR3 is made up of 14 amino acids. Germline assignment: CDR1 SNHLY and CDR2 FYNNEI. Trimming cost V 2 bases and J 0 bases, with 7 bases left between them. The CDR3 DNA is TGTGCCAGCAGTGAATCAGCGGCTAACTATGGCTACACCTTC. Translation: CASSESAANYGYTF.

The chain joins TRBV11-2 to TRBJ1-1; weak D call: TRBD1 (5 bases). This CDR3 is built from 13 residues. Germline loops: CDR1 SGHAT, CDR2 FQNNGV. V dropped 5 bases and J dropped 10 bases, with 17 bases sitting between them. The CDR3 DNA reads TGTGCCAGCAGCCCTAGGTGGACACCTCCAGCTTTCTTT. Translation: CASSPRWTPPAFF.

V gene TRBV10-3 combines with J gene TRBJ2-5; TRBD2 matches 12 bases. With V trimmed by 2 bases and J by 5 bases, 15 bases remained unmatched. Germline CDR1 reads ENHRY; CDR2 reads SYGVKD. There are 19 residues in the CDR3. The CDR3 here is CAISEPEGLAGPWGETQYF. The CDR3 DNA sequence: TGTGCCATCAGTGAGCCGGAGGGACTAGCGGGTCCCTGGGGGGAGACCCAGTACTTC.

This clonotype was seen more than once but under ten times. The chain joins TRBV20-1 to TRBJ1-6; 9 bases align to TRBD1. Germline V CDR1 and CDR2: DFQATT, SNEGSKA (reference sequence). Trimming at V came to 6 bases and at J to 7 bases, leaving 13 bases not matched to a gene. This CDR3 region has 16 residues. The CDR3 is CSAAGDGTGHNSPLHF. In DNA, the CDR3 is TGCAGTGCCGCCGGGGATGGGACAGGGCACAATTCACCCCTCCACTTT.

The chain joins TRBV3-1 to TRBJ2-1, with 16 bases fitting TRBD2. The CDR3 runs 15 residues. Germline lookup yields CDR1 LGHDT and CDR2 YNNKEL (reference sequence). Trimming took 5 bases from V and 15 from J; bases not matched to a gene: 10. This CDR3 is CASSYGTSGRGRWFF. Written as DNA, the CDR3 is TGTGCCAGCAGCTATGGGACTAGCGGGAGGGGGCGGTGGTTCTTC.

This clonotype has at least ten counts. The rearrangement uses TRBV5-4 and TRBJ1-1; D gene ambiguous. Trimming took 0 bases from V and 8 from J, leaving 11 bases between them. The CDR3 length is 13 residues. The germline gives CDR1 SGHNT, CDR2 YYREEE (reference sequence). The CDR3 is CASSLGPDEEAFF. In nucleotides, the CDR3 is TGTGCCAGCAGCTTGGGGCCCGACGAAGAAGCTTTCTTT.

This clonotype appeared many times. The chain links TRBV7-2 to TRBJ2-7; D is unresolved. V was pared by 4 bases and J by 4 bases, with 11 bases between. Germline lookup yields CDR1 SGHTA and CDR2 FQGNSA. The length of the CDR3 is 13 residues. The CDR3 DNA sequence: TGTGCCAGCAGCTCAAGGGTGGGATACGAGCAGTACTTC. Translated, it gives CASSSRVGYEQYF. Full variable domain (remainder filled in from reference TRBV7-2 and TRBJ2-7): GAGVSQSPSNKVTEKGKDVELRCDPISGHTALYWYRQSLGQGLEFLIYFQGNSAPDKSGLPSDRFSAERTGGSVSTLTIQRTQQEDSAVYLCASSSRVGYEQYFGPGTRLTVT.

V and J are TRBV30 and TRBJ1-5, with D hard to call. This CDR3 region has 14 residues. Between the trimmed V and J ends, which lost 3 bases and 0 bases, there was a span of 9 bases. Germline V lookup: CDR1 GTSNPN, CDR2 SVGIG (reference sequence). CDR3 nucleotides: TGTGCCTGGAGCGTCCATATTAGCAATCAGCCCCAGCATTTT. Protein: CAWSVHISNQPQHF.

This clonotype has a count of ten or more. The chain couples TRBV28 to TRBJ2-5; 10 nucleotides match TRBD2. J gave up 1 base and V 6 bases, and 5 bases lay outside the gene matches. The germline V gene has CDR1 MDHEN and CDR2 SYDVKM. The CDR3 has 15 amino acids. CDR3 sequence (DNA): TGTGCCAGCAGCCGGGGGACTAGCGCCCAAGAGACCCAGTACTTC. As protein: CASSRGTSAQETQYF.

This chain joins TRBV7-9 and TRBJ2-7; TRBD2 aligns across 8 bases. The CDR3 consists of 19 residues. The J segment lost 0 bases and the V segment lost 5 bases, leaving 18 bases of the junction unmatched. Germline lookup yields CDR1 SEHNR and CDR2 FQNEAQ (reference sequence). The CDR3 bases are TGTGCCAGCAGCCGAAACCACGGGGGGGGGGGTAACCTCTCCTACGAGCAGTACTTC. Its protein product is CASSRNHGGGGNLSYEQYF.

This clonotype was counted between two and nine times. This rearrangement joins TRBV20-1 to TRBJ2-7, with D possibly being TRBD1 or TRBD2 (6 bases each). Trimming pared 0 bases from V and 5 bases from J, leaving 14 bases between. Germline-derived CDR1 and CDR2 are DFQATT and SNEGSKA (reference sequence). This CDR3 is 14 amino acids long. The CDR3: CSARDYGGVDEQYF. In DNA form, the CDR3 reads TGCAGTGCTAGAGATTACGGGGGCGTAGACGAGCAGTACTTC.

The chain couples TRBV7-9 to TRBJ1-4; 7 nucleotides align to TRBD1. This CDR3 is 13 amino acids long. V lost 6 bases and J lost 7; bases outside the gene matches: 5. The germline V gene encodes CDR1 SEHNR and CDR2 FQNEAQ (reference sequence). The DNA of the CDR3 is TGTGCCAGCAGACCCGGGACAGTTGAAAAACTGTTTTTT. Amino acid sequence: CASRPGTVEKLFF.

In this sample, this clonotype turned up a few times. V and J are TRBV9 and TRBJ2-7; 12 bases match TRBD1. The ends lost 4 bases at V and 2 bases at J; junction bases unmatched: 16. Germline loops: CDR1 SGDLS, CDR2 YYNGEE. The CDR3 is made up of 19 amino acids. CDR3 DNA sequence: TGTGCCAGCAGCCCATACCGGGACAGGGGGCAATTCCCGACCTACGAGCAGTACTTC. This translates into CASSPYRDRGQFPTYEQYF.

This chain uses TRBV7-2 with TRBJ2-7, with 8 bases identical to TRBD1. CDR3 size: 15 residues. Trimming removed 4 bases from V and 2 bases from J; junction bases left unmatched: 7. Germline CDR1 is SGHTA and CDR2 is FQGNSA. This CDR3 reads CASSSNRDRPYEQYF. The CDR3 DNA sequence: TGTGCCAGCAGCTCAAACCGGGACAGGCCCTACGAGCAGTACTTC.

V and J are TRBV19 and TRBJ1-2; the D is unclear. The CDR3 runs 12 residues. Looked up from germline, CDR1 is LNHDA and CDR2 is SQIVND (reference sequence). The V end lost 7 bases, the J end lost 5 bases, and 11 bases lay between the germline ends. CDR3 DNA sequence: TGTGCCAGTAATATCCCCCCTTATGGCTACACCTTC. Its translation: CASNIPPYGYTF.